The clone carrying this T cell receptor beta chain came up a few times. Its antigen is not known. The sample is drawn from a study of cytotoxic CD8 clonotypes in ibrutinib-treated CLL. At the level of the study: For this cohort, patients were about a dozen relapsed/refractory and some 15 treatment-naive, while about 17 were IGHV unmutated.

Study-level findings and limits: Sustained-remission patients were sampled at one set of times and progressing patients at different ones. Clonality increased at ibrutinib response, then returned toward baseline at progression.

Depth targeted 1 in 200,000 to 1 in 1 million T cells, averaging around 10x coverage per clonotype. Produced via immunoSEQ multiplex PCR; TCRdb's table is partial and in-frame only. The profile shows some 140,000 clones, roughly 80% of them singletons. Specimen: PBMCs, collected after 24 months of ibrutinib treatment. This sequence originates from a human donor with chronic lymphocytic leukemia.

DNA for the CDR3: TGCGCCAGCAGCTTGGAGAACAGGGATTCACCCCTCCACTTT. This codes for CASSLENRDSPLHF. This chain joins TRBV5-1 and TRBJ1-6; possibly TRBD1 for D (6 bases). V lost 0 bases and J 8 bases, leaving 9 bases between the germline ends. The CDR3 contains 14 residues. Germline CDR1 and CDR2: SGHRS and YFSETQ.